What follows are 20 T cell receptor beta chains derived from one specimen sequenced in a study of cytomegalovirus exposure and HLA in healthy donors. Primers for the PCR totalled 60 Vbeta and 13 Jbeta. Generated by immunoSEQ multiplex PCR, the TCRdb table keeps only in-frame clones and is missing some. This sample has about 220,000 clones, with about 75% found just once. The sample was PBMCs. These receptor sequences come from a woman aged 25-40 years in good health and CMV-seronegative.

The rearrangement links TRBV5-6 to TRBJ1-2; TRBD1 might be the D (5 bases). Deletions cut 4 bases from V and 4 bases from J, with 23 bases between. The CDR3 runs 17 residues. Germline V lookup: CDR1 SGHDT, CDR2 YYEEEE. The CDR3 here is CASSLRQIRVSGYGYTF. The DNA for the CDR3 is TGTGCCAGCAGCCTGAGACAGATTCGAGTATCGGGCTATGGCTACACCTTC.

This rearrangement joins TRBV18 to TRBJ1-1, with D hard to call. Germline V lookup: CDR1 KGHSH, CDR2 LQKENI. Trimming took off 1 base at V and 2 bases at J, with 5 bases between the two ends. The CDR3 consists of 13 residues. The CDR3 DNA follows: TGTGCCAGCTCACCACATGGCAACACTGAAGCTTTCTTT. The encoded protein is CASSPHGNTEAFF.

This chain connects TRBV7-6 to TRBJ1-2, with D perhaps TRBD1 (5 bases). V was pared by 5 bases and J by 4 bases, with 11 bases between. The CDR3 runs 13 residues. Germline CDR1 reads SGHVS; CDR2 reads FNYEAQ. The CDR3 sequence is CASSPQGSYGYTF. The CDR3 DNA is TGTGCCAGCAGCCCGCAGGGTTCCTATGGCTACACCTTC.

The rearrangement links TRBV7-6 to TRBJ1-1; D perhaps matches TRBD1 (6 bases). The CDR3 has 14 residues. Germline V gene lookup returns CDR1 SGHVS and CDR2 FNYEAQ. V was cut by 5 bases and J by 1 base, with 11 bases left in between. The chain's CDR3 is CASSAGGPNTEAFF. CDR3 coding DNA: TGTGCCAGCAGCGCCGGGGGGCCGAACACTGAAGCTTTCTTT.

V is TRBV27 and J is TRBJ2-7, with 8 nucleotides matching TRBD2. Losses at the gene ends were 0 bases for V and 4 bases for J; bases not matched to a gene: 8. Germline loops: CDR1 MNHEY, CDR2 SMNVEV (reference sequence). The CDR3 spans 16 residues. The CDR3 is CASSLSGIAGIYEQYF. The CDR3 nucleotides are TGTGCCAGCAGTTTATCGGGGATAGCGGGAATATACGAGCAGTACTTC.

The V and J genes are TRBV6-6 and TRBJ2-7, with TRBD2 matching 10 bases. The CDR3 extends over 15 amino acids. Germline CDR1 reads MNHNY; CDR2 reads SVGAGI (reference sequence). V shed 10 bases and J 1 base; nucleotides not matched to a gene: 10. The CDR3 sequence is CATRLSAGGSYEQYF. CDR3 nucleotides: TGTGCCACCCGCCTTTCAGCGGGAGGGTCCTACGAGCAGTACTTC.

The rearrangement uses TRBV9 and TRBJ2-1, with D perhaps matching TRBD1 (6 bases). The CDR3 has 15 amino acids. Germline-derived CDR1 and CDR2 are SGDLS and YYNGEE. V lost 4 bases and J lost 1, with 12 bases in between. This CDR3 is CASSINTGSYNEQFF. DNA for the CDR3: TGTGCCAGCAGCATCAATACAGGGTCCTACAATGAGCAGTTCTTC.

This chain joins TRBV7-3 and TRBJ2-1; 10 bases align to TRBD2. Trimming removed 5 bases from V and 8 bases from J; junction bases left unmatched: 9. Germline assignment: CDR1 SGHTA and CDR2 FQGTGA. CDR3 length: 15 residues. The CDR3 DNA is TGTGCCAGCAGCCTGGGAAGCGGGGGGGGCGATGAGCAGTTCTTC. Protein: CASSLGSGGGDEQFF.

V gene TRBV27 combines with J gene TRBJ2-2; 7 nucleotides line up with TRBD1. The CDR3 is made up of 15 amino acids. From germline, CDR1 is MNHEY and CDR2 SMNVEV (reference sequence). After removal of 5 bases from V and 8 bases from J, the junction contained 11 bases not matched to a gene. CDR3 amino acids: CASSTGTVTGGELFF. CDR3 DNA sequence: TGTGCCAGCAGTACCGGGACAGTCACCGGGGGGGAGCTGTTTTTT.

This chain connects TRBV6-5 to TRBJ2-1, with TRBD2 identical over 7 bases. CDR3 length equals 13 residues. Per germline, CDR1 MNHEY and CDR2 SVGAGI. V trimming: 5 bases; J trimming: 10 bases; junction bases outside the gene matches: 8. The CDR3 spells CASSRTSMGEQFF. CDR3 nucleotides: TGTGCCAGCAGTAGGACTAGTATGGGGGAGCAGTTCTTC.

CDR3 sequence: CASSPFGIGTANEKLFF. In nucleotides, the CDR3 is TGTGCCAGCAGCCCATTTGGTATAGGGACAGCTAATGAAAAACTGTTTTTT. The chain joins TRBV7-6 to TRBJ1-4; 7 nucleotides line up with TRBD1. This CDR3 has 17 amino acids. Germline trimming cut 5 bases from V and 3 bases from J; bases unmatched to any gene: 12. Germline V gene lookup returns CDR1 SGHVS and CDR2 FNYEAQ.

The chain has TRBV5-1 and TRBJ2-2, with D perhaps matching TRBD1 (7 bases). Trimming left V 7 bases short and J 6 bases short, with 13 bases between. Germline values: CDR1 SGHRS, CDR2 YFSETQ. The length of the CDR3 is 13 residues. The chain's CDR3 is CASAQGGPGELFF. Written as DNA, the CDR3 is TGCGCCAGCGCGCAGGGGGGTCCCGGGGAGCTGTTTTTT.

This clone was observed a handful of times. This sequence joins TRBV21-1 and TRBJ1-4; TRBD1, the D gene given by the table, was not confirmed from the DNA. TRBV21-1 has pseudogene status. This CDR3 is built from 14 residues. CDR3 nucleotides: TGTGCCAGCAGCCCTGTGGGGCAGAATGAAAAACTGTTTTTT. It is translated as CASSPVGQNEKLFF.

This chain joins TRBV7-2 and TRBJ2-5; 9 bases agree with TRBD2. With V trimmed by 5 bases and J by 3 bases, 4 bases remained unmatched. Looked up from germline, CDR1 is SGHTA and CDR2 is FQGNSA. The CDR3 sequence is 14 residues long. Here the CDR3 DNA reads TGTGCCAGCAGCCCGGGACTAGCAGAAGAGACCCAGTACTTC. This gives the protein CASSPGLAEETQYF.

This chain links TRBV6-5 with TRBJ2-7, with TRBD2 identical over 9 bases. Germline lookup yields CDR1 MNHEY and CDR2 SVGAGI. After removal of 8 bases from V and 7 bases from J, the junction contained 12 bases not matched to a gene. CDR3 length: 14 amino acids. CDR3 residues: CASLGLAGVLEQYF. DNA of the CDR3: TGTGCCAGCCTGGGGTTAGCGGGGGTGTTGGAGCAGTACTTC.

The chain carries TRBV4-1 and TRBJ2-1, with D perhaps TRBD2 (6 bases). CDR1 and CDR2 (germline): MGHRA, YSYEKL. The CDR3 extends over 15 amino acids. The ends were cut back, 0 bases at V and 3 bases at J, with 9 bases in the middle. CDR3 in DNA: TGCGCCAGCAGCCAAGATACGGGAGACTACAATGAGCAGTTCTTC. The encoded protein is CASSQDTGDYNEQFF.

This clone has just a few counts. CDR3 sequence (DNA): TGTGCCAGCAGCACCCGGGATACCCCATTTTGGGCGGGTCAGCCCCAGCATTTT. It is translated as CASSTRDTPFWAGQPQHF. This rearrangement joins TRBV21-1 to TRBJ1-5. TRBV21-1 is flagged as a pseudogene. This CDR3 has 18 amino acids.

The gene calls are TRBV10-3 and TRBJ2-2; 8 nucleotides line up with TRBD1. The CDR3 totals 14 residues. Germline trimming cut 8 bases from V and 0 bases from J; bases unmatched to any gene: 2. Germline CDR1 ENHRY, CDR2 SYGVKD. The CDR3: CAIWTGPNTGELFF. The CDR3 nucleotides read TGTGCCATCTGGACAGGGCCGAACACCGGGGAGCTGTTTTTT.

This clone was seen a few times. J is TRBJ2-5 and V is TRBV5-1, with 15 nucleotides matching TRBD2. The CDR3 contains 16 residues. V lost 0 bases, J lost 4 bases, and 1 base stayed unmatched. The germline gives CDR1 SGHRS, CDR2 YFSETQ. CDR3 protein: CASSLEGLAGGETQYF. As DNA, the CDR3 is TGCGCCAGCAGCTTGGAGGGACTAGCGGGAGGAGAGACCCAGTACTTC.

The chain has TRBV30 and TRBJ1-2; D may be TRBD1 (5 bases). CDR3 length equals 14 residues. Germline V gene data show CDR1 as GTSNPN and CDR2 as SVGIG (reference sequence). V was trimmed by 4 bases and J by 8 bases, leaving 20 bases between them. This CDR3 is CAWNLGQGLGGYTF. DNA of the CDR3: TGTGCCTGGAATTTAGGGCAGGGTCTGGGCGGCTACACCTTC.